A single T cell receptor beta chain is shown here with its context. Method: immunoSEQ multiplex PCR; TCRdb's copy keeps in-frame clones and lacks some. The profile covers about 62,000 clones, with around 90% appearing a single time and approximately 5.4% taken by the ten largest. This CDR3 has 15 amino acids. Germline CDR1 and CDR2: MNHEY and SMNVEV (reference sequence). Trimming pared 3 bases from V and 0 bases from J, leaving 6 bases between. The source of the sample is a study of OX40 agonist ivuxolimab in advanced cancers. The wider study: Earlier treatment with anti-PD-1, anti-PD-L1 or anti-CTLA-4 was permitted, and roughly 40% had received some.

The sequence came from an adult with an advanced solid tumor such as melanoma, head and neck, liver or kidney cancer. The sample consisted of CD4+ or CD8+ T cells sorted from blood, taken in a trial of the OX40 agonist ivuxolimab. The chain has TRBV27 and TRBJ2-6; D unclear. CDR3 sequence reads: CASSFSGSGANVLTF. The DNA for the CDR3 is TGTGCCAGCAGTTTCTCTGGCTCTGGGGCCAACGTCCTGACTTTC.